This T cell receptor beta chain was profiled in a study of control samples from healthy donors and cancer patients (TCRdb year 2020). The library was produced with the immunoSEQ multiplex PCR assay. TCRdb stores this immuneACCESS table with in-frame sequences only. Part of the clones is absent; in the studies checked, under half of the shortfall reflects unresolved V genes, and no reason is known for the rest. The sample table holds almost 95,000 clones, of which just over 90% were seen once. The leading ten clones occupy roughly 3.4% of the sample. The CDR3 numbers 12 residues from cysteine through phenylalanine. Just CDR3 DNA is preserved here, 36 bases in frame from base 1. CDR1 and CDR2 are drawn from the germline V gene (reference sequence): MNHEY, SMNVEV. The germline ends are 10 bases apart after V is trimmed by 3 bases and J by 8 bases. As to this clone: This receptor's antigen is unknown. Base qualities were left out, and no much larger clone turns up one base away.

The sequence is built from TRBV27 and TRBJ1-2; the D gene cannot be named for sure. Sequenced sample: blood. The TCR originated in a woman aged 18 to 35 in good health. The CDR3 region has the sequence CASSFPGGGYTF. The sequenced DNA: TGTGCCAGCAGTTTTCCGGGAGGGGGCTACACCTTC.